This T cell receptor beta chain was recorded in a study of cytomegalovirus exposure and HLA in healthy donors. Notes on the study in general: The majority of CMV-associated TCR beta chains were reported as apparently HLA-restricted in a later analysis. TCR beta chain V- and J-gene trimming was linked, in a later analysis, to a missense variant in DCLRE1C.

60 Vbeta and 13 Jbeta primers were used in PCR. Measured with immunoSEQ multiplex PCR; TCRdb has only the in-frame clones, and not every one. The sample lists tens of thousands of clones; roughly 79% were seen once. V gave up 0 bases and J gave up 1 base, with 9 bases separating them. This CDR3 is built from 15 residues. Germline V gene sequence: CDR1 SEHNR, CDR2 FQNEAQ (reference sequence). In regard to this clone: What it binds is not known.

V gene TRBV7-9 combines with J gene TRBJ2-5, with D unresolved. The sequenced sample consisted of PBMCs. This clonotype originated in a middle-aged woman in good health and CMV-seropositive. The CDR3 here is CASSLAPRTQETQYF. The CDR3, as DNA: TGTGCCAGCAGCTTAGCGCCTAGAACCCAAGAGACCCAGTACTTC. The variable domain in full, with the rest retrieved from reference TRBV7-9 and TRBJ2-5, is DTGVSQNPRHKITKRGQNVTFRCDPISEHNRLYWYRQTLGQGPEFLTYFQNEAQLEKSRLLSDRFSAERPKGSFSTLEIQRTEQGDSAMYLCASSLAPRTQETQYFGPGTRLLVL.